This TCR beta chain appears in the sequencing data of a study of shared clonotypes between healthy human individuals. Data came from immunoSEQ multiplex PCR; TCRdb stores just in-frame clones and leaves some out. The sample shows 450,000 to 550,000 clones, more than 65% of them seen only once. The trim removed 4 bases at V and 0 bases at J, leaving 4 bases unmatched. The CDR3 sequence is 14 residues long. Per germline, CDR1 SGDLS and CDR2 YYNGEE. The V gene is TRBV9, the J gene TRBJ2-7; 7 nucleotides line up with TRBD2. This clonotype was sampled from a woman aged 40-49 years in good health. Some clones in this sample may be carry-over from other donors' samples. The sample consisted of PBMCs. The CDR3 spells CASSSGLGSYEQYF. CDR3 DNA: TGTGCCAGCAGCTCCGGACTAGGCTCCTACGAGCAGTACTTC.